The sequence of this T cell receptor beta chain was determined in a study of identical twins. TCRdb re-called the 5' RACE reads with MiXCR, one entry per CDR3 protein. The sample carries hundreds of thousands of distinct CDR3 sequences, around 7% recorded once. V lost 2 bases and J lost 4, with 12 bases in between. This CDR3 has 15 amino acids. CDR1 is KGHSH and CDR2 is LQKENI in the germline V gene. The study, taken as a whole, reports: Partly confounded zero-insertion analyses could result from invariant MAIT and iNKT cells.

Regarding this clonotype: Its antigen remains unidentified.

This sample also appeared in a second study, on yellow fever vaccine responses in identical twins.

The chain has TRBV18 and TRBJ2-1, with a tentative D call TRBD2 (6 bases). The sample taken for sequencing was memory (CD45RO+) T cells sorted from blood. The sequence was collected from a woman younger than 35 in good health. In DNA, the CDR3 is TGTGCCAGCTCACCAGGGGCAGGGACTTACAATGAGCAGTTCTTC. This encodes CASSPGAGTYNEQFF.